The TCR beta chain under discussion was sequenced for a study of T cells in Graves' hyperthyroidism and ophthalmopathy. Study-wide results and limits: The model made its ophthalmopathy prediction, and onset followed a median 6.5 months later.

No ophthalmopathy progression within 18 months constituted stable Graves' hyperthyroidism. Orbital computed tomography and thyroid ultrasound, together with serum TRAb and thyroxine and clinical symptoms, were used for diagnoses. The investigators amplified TCR beta CDR3 regions from RNA transcripts. An initial round of RT-PCR targeting the TCR CDR3 relied on the HTBI primer set. TCRdb reprocessed the multiplex PCR reads with MiXCR, giving one entry per CDR3 protein. This sample has about 92,000 distinct CDR3 sequences, with over 50% found just once. V lost 4 bases, J lost 1 base, and 10 bases lay in between. The CDR3 covers 14 residues. By share of the sample, this clonotype is medium-sized. The antigen is unknown.

V usage is TRBV12-3 or TRBV12-4 and J usage is TRBJ1-1, with a weak D call TRBD1 (5 bases). This sequence was found in a middle-aged woman with Graves' hyperthyroidism. The specimen sequenced was blood. CDR3 residues: CASSSGTENTEAFF. CDR3 DNA sequence: TGTGCCAGCAGTTCCGGGACGGAGAACACTGAAGCTTTCTTT.